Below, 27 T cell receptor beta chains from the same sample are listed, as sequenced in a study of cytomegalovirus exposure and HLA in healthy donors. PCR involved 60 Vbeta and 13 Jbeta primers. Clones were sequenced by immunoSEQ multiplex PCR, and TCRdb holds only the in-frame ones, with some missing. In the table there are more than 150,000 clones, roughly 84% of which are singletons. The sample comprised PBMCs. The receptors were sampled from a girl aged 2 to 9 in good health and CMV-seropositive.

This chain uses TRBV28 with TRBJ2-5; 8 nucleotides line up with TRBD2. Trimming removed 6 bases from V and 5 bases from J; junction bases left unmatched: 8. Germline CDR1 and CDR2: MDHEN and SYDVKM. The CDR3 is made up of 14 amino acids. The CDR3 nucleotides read TGTGCCAGCAGAGAGCCCGGGAGGGCCGAGACCCAGTACTTC. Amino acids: CASREPGRAETQYF. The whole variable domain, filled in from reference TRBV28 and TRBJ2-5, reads DVKVTQSSRYLVKRTGEKVFLECVQDMDHENMFWYRQDPGLGLRLIYFSYDVKMKEKGDIPEGYSVSREKKERFSLILESASTNQTSMYLCASREPGRAETQYFGPGTRLLVL.

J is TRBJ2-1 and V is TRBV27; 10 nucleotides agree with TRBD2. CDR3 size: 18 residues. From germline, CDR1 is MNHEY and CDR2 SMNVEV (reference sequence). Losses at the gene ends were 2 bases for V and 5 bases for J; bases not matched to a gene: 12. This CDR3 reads CASSLGASGGFAHNEQFF. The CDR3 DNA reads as TGTGCCAGCAGTTTAGGCGCTAGCGGGGGTTTTGCTCACAATGAGCAGTTCTTC.

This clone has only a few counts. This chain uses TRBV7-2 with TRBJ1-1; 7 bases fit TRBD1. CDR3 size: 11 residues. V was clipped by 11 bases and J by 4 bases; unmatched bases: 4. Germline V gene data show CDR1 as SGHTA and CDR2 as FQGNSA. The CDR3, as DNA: TGTGCCTTACCAGGGGGCACTGAAGCTTTCTTT. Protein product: CALPGGTEAFF.

The CDR3 DNA reads TGTGCCTGGATTGTGGGCGAAGCTTTCTTT. Amino acids: CAWIVGEAFF. The chain is built from TRBV30 and TRBJ1-1, with D unresolved. V dropped 4 bases and J dropped 8 bases, with 8 bases sitting between them. The germline CDR1 and CDR2 sequences are GTSNPN and SVGIG (reference sequence). The CDR3 extends over 10 amino acids.

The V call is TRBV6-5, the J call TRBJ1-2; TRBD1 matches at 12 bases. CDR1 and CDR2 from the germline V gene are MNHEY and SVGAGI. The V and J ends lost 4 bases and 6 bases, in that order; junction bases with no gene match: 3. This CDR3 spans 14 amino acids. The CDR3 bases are TGTGCCAGCAGTTCCGGGACAGGGGGCAATGGCTACACCTTC. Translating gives CASSSGTGGNGYTF.

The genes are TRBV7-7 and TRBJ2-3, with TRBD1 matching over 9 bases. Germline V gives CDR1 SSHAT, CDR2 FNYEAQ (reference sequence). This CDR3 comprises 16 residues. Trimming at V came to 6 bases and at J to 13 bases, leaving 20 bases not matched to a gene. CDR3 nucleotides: TGTGCCAGCAGTTTAACGCCCACAGGGGGCCCTGTGGATAAGTATTTT. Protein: CASSLTPTGGPVDKYF.

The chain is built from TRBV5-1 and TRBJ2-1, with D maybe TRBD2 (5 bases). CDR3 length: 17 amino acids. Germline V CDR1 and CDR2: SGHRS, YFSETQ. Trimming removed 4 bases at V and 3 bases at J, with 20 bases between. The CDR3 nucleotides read TGCGCCAGCAGCCAGCCGGTTCGGGGTTTAGTCTACAATGAGCAGTTCTTC. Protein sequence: CASSQPVRGLVYNEQFF.

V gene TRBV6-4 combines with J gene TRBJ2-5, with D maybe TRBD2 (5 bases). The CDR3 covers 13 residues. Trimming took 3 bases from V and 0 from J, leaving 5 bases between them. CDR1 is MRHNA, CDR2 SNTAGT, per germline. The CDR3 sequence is CASSEGDQETQYF. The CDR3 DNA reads TGTGCCAGCAGTGAGGGAGACCAAGAGACCCAGTACTTC.

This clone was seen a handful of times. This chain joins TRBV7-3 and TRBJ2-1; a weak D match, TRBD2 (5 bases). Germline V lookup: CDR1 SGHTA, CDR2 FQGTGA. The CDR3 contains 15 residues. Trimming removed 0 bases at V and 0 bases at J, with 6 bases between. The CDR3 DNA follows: TGTGCCAGCAGCTTAACACGGGACTCCTACAATGAGCAGTTCTTC. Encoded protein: CASSLTRDSYNEQFF.

The CDR3: CASSPLLATGELFF. In nucleotides, the CDR3 is TGTGCCAGCAGCCCTTTACTTGCGACCGGGGAGCTGTTTTTT. This chain uses TRBV7-2 with TRBJ2-2; D is ambiguous. This CDR3 comprises 14 residues. V gave up 5 bases and J gave up 5 bases, with 12 bases separating them. CDR1 and CDR2 from the germline V gene are SGHTA and FQGNSA.

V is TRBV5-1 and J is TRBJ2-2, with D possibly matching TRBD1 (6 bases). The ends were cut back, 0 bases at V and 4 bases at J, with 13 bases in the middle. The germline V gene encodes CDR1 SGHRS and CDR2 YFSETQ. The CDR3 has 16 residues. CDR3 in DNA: TGCGCCAGCAGCTTGGTGGGCAGGGGCTGCACCGGGGAGCTGTTTTTT. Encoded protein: CASSLVGRGCTGELFF.

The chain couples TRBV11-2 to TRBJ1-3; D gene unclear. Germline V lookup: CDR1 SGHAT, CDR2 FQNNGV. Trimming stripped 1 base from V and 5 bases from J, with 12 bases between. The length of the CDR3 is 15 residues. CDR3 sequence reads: CASSLAGFRRNTIYF. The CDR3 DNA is TGTGCCAGCAGCTTAGCAGGCTTTCGCAGAAACACCATATATTTT.

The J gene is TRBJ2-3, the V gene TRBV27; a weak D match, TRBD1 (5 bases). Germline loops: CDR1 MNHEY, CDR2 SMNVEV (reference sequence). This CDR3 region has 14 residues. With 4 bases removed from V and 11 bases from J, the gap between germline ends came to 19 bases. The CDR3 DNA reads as TGTGCCAGCAGTTCACAGGTGGGCGGCCTGCGGCAGTATTTT. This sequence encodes CASSSQVGGLRQYF.

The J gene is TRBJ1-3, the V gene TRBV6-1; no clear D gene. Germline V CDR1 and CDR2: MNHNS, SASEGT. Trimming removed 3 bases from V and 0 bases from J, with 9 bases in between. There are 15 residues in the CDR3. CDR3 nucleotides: TGTGCCAGCAGTGACGCGCATGGCTCTGGAAACACCATATATTTT. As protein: CASSDAHGSGNTIYF.

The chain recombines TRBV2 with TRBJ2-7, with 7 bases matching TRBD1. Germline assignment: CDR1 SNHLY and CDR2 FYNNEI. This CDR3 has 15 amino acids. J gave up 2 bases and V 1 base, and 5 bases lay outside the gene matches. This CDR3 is CASSEGRGHPYEQYF. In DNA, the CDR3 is TGTGCCAGCAGTGAAGGTAGGGGGCACCCCTACGAGCAGTACTTC.

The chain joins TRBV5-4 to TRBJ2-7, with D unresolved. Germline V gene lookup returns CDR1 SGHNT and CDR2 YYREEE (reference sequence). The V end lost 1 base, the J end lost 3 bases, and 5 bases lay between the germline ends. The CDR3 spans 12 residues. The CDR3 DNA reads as TGTGCCAGCAGCTTGTTCGGCTACGAGCAGTACTTC. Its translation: CASSLFGYEQYF.

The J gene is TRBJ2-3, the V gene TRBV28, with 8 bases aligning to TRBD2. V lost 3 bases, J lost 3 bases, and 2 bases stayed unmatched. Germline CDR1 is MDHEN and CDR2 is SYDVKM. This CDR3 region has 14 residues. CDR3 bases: TGTGCCAGCAGTTTTAGCGGGGCTACAGATACGCAGTATTTT. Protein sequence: CASSFSGATDTQYF.

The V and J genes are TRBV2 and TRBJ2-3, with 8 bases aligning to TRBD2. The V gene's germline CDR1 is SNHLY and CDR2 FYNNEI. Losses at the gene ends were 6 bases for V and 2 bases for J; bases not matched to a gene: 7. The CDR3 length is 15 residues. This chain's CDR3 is CASSPAGETTDTQYF. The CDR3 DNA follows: TGTGCCAGCAGCCCAGCGGGGGAGACCACAGATACGCAGTATTTT.

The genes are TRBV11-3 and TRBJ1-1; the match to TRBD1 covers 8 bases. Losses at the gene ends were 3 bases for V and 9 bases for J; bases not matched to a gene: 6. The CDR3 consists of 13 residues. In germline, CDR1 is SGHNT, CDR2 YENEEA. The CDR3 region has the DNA TGTGCCAGCAGCTTTCTGACAGGGGCTCAAGCTTTCTTT. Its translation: CASSFLTGAQAFF.

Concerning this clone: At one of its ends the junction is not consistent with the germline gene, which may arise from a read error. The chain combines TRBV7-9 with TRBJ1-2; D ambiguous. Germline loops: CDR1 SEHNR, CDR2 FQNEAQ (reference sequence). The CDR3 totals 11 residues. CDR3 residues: CASSLANGPFF. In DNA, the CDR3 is TGTGCCAGCAGCTTAGCAAATGGGCCCTTCTTC.

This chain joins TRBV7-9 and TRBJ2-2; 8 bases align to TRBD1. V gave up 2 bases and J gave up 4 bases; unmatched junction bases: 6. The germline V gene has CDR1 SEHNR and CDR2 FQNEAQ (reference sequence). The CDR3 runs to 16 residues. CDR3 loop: CASSLLRTGLTGELFF. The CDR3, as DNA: TGTGCCAGCAGCTTATTAAGGACAGGGCTCACCGGGGAGCTGTTTTTT.

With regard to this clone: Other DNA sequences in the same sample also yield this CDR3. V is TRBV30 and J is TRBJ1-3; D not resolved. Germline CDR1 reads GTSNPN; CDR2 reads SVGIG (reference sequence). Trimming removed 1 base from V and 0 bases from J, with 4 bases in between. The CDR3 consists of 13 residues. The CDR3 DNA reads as TGTGCCTGGAGTGAGCACTCTGGAAACACCATATATTTT. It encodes CAWSEHSGNTIYF. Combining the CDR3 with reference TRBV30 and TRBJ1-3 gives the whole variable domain SQTIHQWPATLVQPVGSPLSLECTVEGTSNPNLYWYRQAAGRGLQLLFYSVGIGQISSEVPQNLSASRPQDRQFILSSKKLLLSDSGFYLCAWSEHSGNTIYFGEGSWLTVV.

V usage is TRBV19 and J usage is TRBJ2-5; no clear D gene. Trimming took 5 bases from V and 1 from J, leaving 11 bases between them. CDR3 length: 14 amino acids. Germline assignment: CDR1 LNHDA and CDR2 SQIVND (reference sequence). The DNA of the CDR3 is TGTGCCAGTAGTTCAGGCCAGTTCCAAGAGACCCAGTACTTC. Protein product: CASSSGQFQETQYF.

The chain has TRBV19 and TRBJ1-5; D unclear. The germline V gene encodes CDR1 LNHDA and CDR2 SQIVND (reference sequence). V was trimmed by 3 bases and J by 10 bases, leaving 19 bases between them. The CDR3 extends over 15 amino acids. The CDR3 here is CASSIRSVGGGPQHF. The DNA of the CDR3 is TGTGCCAGTAGTATCAGGAGCGTGGGAGGTGGACCCCAGCATTTT.

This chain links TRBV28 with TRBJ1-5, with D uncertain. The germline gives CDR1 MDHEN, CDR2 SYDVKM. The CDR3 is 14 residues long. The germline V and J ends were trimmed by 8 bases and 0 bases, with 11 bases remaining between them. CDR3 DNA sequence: TGTGCCAGCGTAGCTGCCTATAGCAATCAGCCCCAGCATTTT. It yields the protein CASVAAYSNQPQHF.

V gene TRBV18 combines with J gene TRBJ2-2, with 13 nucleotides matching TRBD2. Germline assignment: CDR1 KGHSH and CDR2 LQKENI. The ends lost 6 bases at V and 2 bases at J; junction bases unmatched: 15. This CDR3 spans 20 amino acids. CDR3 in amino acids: CASSLTSGRFPGQNTGELFF. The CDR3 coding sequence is TGTGCCAGCTCGCTGACTAGCGGGAGGTTTCCCGGTCAAAACACCGGGGAGCTGTTTTTT.

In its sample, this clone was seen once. The CDR3 region has the DNA TGTGCCAGCGGTCGCGGACAGGGCTACACTGAAGCTTTCTTT. Translated, it gives CASGRGQGYTEAFF. The chain carries TRBV6-5 and TRBJ1-1; the match to TRBD1 covers 8 bases. This CDR3 comprises 14 residues. CDR1 and CDR2 (germline): MNHEY, SVGAGI. V lost 8 bases and J lost 3; bases outside the gene matches: 8.